A single sample is the source of the 6 T cell receptor beta chains below, sequenced in a study of T cell responses to AZD1222 COVID-19 vaccine. Repertoires were generated with immunoSEQ multiplex PCR, while TCRdb's copy carries only in-frame clones and drops some. The sample includes approximately 140,000 clones, about 91% seen only once; the top ten take about 15%. Source: peripheral blood, taken on day 0 of AZD1222 vaccination. The receptor set was obtained from an adult in good health.

CDR3 sequence: CASSPRERSPLHF. The CDR3 DNA reads TGTGCCAGCAGCCCCCGGGAACGTTCCCCCCTCCACTTT. This chain joins TRBV7-9 and TRBJ1-6, with D unresolved. The CDR3 extends over 13 amino acids. Trimming took 5 bases from V and 13 from J, leaving 15 bases between them. Germline V gene lookup returns CDR1 SEHNR and CDR2 FQNEAQ (reference sequence).

J is TRBJ2-7 and V is TRBV28; 8 bases fit TRBD2. CDR3 size: 14 residues. Germline V lookup: CDR1 MDHEN, CDR2 SYDVKM. V dropped 3 bases and J dropped 9; count of bases not matched to a gene: 10. For the CDR3, the DNA is TGTGCCAGCAGTTTGATCGGGACTAGTACAGGGCAGTACTTC. This sequence encodes CASSLIGTSTGQYF.

The chain carries TRBV29-1 and TRBJ1-2, with 8 bases lining up with TRBD1. The V gene's germline CDR1 is SQVTM and CDR2 ANQGSEA. The CDR3 extends over 14 amino acids. The trim removed 4 bases at V and 4 bases at J, leaving 8 bases unmatched. DNA of the CDR3: TGCAGCGTTGGGGGACGACAGGGGAGCTATGGCTACACCTTC. Protein product: CSVGGRQGSYGYTF.

The chain recombines TRBV7-3 with TRBJ2-1; the match to TRBD2 covers 11 bases. Trimming took 3 bases from V and 8 from J; bases not matched to a gene: 9. The CDR3 runs 16 residues. CDR1 SGHTA and CDR2 FQGTGA come from the germline V gene. The DNA of the CDR3 is TGTGCCAGCAGCTTGAGTAGCGGGGGGGACCCAGATGAGCAGTTCTTC. It specifies CASSLSSGGDPDEQFF.

V usage is TRBV19 and J usage is TRBJ2-1, with D perhaps matching TRBD1 (6 bases). This CDR3 region has 15 residues. Germline-derived CDR1 and CDR2 are LNHDA and SQIVND (reference sequence). Trimming took off 3 bases at V and 2 bases at J, with 11 bases between the two ends. The CDR3 DNA reads TGTGCCAGTAGTATCAGGGGAAGCGCCTACAATGAGCAGTTCTTC. Its protein is CASSIRGSAYNEQFF.

The V call is TRBV5-1, the J call TRBJ2-6; D might be TRBD1 (6 bases). The CDR3 is 16 amino acids. Germline CDR1 and CDR2: SGHRS and YFSETQ. The V end was cut by 4 bases, the J end by 1 base, with 12 bases between. CDR3 sequence reads: CASSTGQISGANVLTF. CDR3 in DNA: TGCGCCAGCAGCACCGGACAGATTTCTGGGGCCAACGTCCTGACTTTC.